Below, 21 T cell receptor beta chains from the same sample are listed, as sequenced in a study of a mutant IDH1 vaccine in newly diagnosed glioma. Regarding time point: baseline, week 1 (first vaccination visit). Indicated treatment: pre-vaccination baseline after standard-of-care therapy. The table came from immunoSEQ multiplex PCR; TCRdb's copy has only in-frame clones and leaves some out. The sample includes some 15,000 clones, just under 80% of them seen just once. The sample was PBMCs, taken from a glioma patient treated with radiotherapy, temozolomide or both. The source of these receptors is a man aged 40-49 years with glioma.

The chain uses TRBV7-2 and TRBJ2-5; TRBD2 aligns across 14 bases. Trimming removed 6 bases from V and 5 bases from J; junction bases left unmatched: 5. Germline CDR1 reads SGHTA; CDR2 reads FQGNSA. The CDR3 runs 15 residues. The chain's CDR3 is CASRGTSGRAETQYF. The CDR3 DNA is TGTGCCAGCAGGGGGACTAGCGGGAGAGCGGAGACCCAGTACTTC. Combining the CDR3 with reference TRBV7-2 and TRBJ2-5 gives the whole variable domain GAGVSQSPSNKVTEKGKDVELRCDPISGHTALYWYRQSLGQGLEFLIYFQGNSAPDKSGLPSDRFSAERTGGSVSTLTIQRTQQEDSAVYLCASRGTSGRAETQYFGPGTRLLVL.

The chain recombines TRBV2 with TRBJ2-7; D is unclear. The CDR3 sequence is 12 residues long. V lost 4 bases to trimming and J lost 3 bases, with 7 bases between them. Germline values: CDR1 SNHLY, CDR2 FYNNEI. The CDR3 protein is CASSASFYEQYF. The CDR3 nucleotides are TGTGCCAGCAGTGCGTCTTTCTACGAGCAGTACTTC.

The chain is built from TRBV7-2 and TRBJ2-1; D perhaps matches TRBD2 (6 bases). CDR1 and CDR2 from the germline V gene are SGHTA and FQGNSA. The germline V and J ends were trimmed by 1 base and 4 bases, with 14 bases remaining between them. This CDR3 contains 16 residues. The CDR3 spells CASSLGGDHGYNEQFF. The CDR3 region has the DNA TGTGCCAGCAGCTTAGGGGGGGACCACGGTTACAATGAGCAGTTCTTC.

This sequence joins TRBV5-1 and TRBJ2-7; D perhaps matches TRBD1 (6 bases). Germline V gene data show CDR1 as SGHRS and CDR2 as YFSETQ. Between the trimmed V and J ends, which lost 2 bases and 3 bases, there was a span of 9 bases. This CDR3 region has 13 residues. The DNA for the CDR3 is TGCGCCAGCAGCTTCTTAGGGGGCTACGAGCAGTACTTC. It translates to CASSFLGGYEQYF.

The J gene is TRBJ2-5, the V gene TRBV29-1; TRBD2 matches at 14 bases. The last part of the DNA fits TRBJ2-7 better; the J call may be wrong. The germline V gene encodes CDR1 SQVTM and CDR2 ANQGSEA. The CDR3 contains 14 residues. The CDR3 sequence: CSVGGLAGAYEQYF. CDR3 in DNA: TGCAGCGTTGGGGGACTAGCGGGAGCCTACGAGCAGTACTTC.

The chain joins TRBV7-2 to TRBJ2-1; 9 nucleotides agree with TRBD2. Germline V gene sequence: CDR1 SGHTA, CDR2 FQGNSA. V shed 0 bases and J 4 bases; nucleotides not matched to a gene: 19. This CDR3 has 21 amino acids. The CDR3 reads CASSLASGARSGRSFYNEQFF. As DNA, the CDR3 is TGTGCCAGCAGCTTAGCGAGCGGAGCCCGGAGCGGGAGGAGCTTTTACAATGAGCAGTTCTTC.

The rearrangement joins TRBV6-1 to TRBJ1-2, with D possibly TRBD1 on 5 matching bases. The CDR3 extends over 12 amino acids. CDR1 is MNHNS and CDR2 is SASEGT in the germline V gene. The V gene lost 3 bases and the J gene lost 3 bases, with 5 bases spanning the gap. Here the CDR3 reads CASSEGDYGYTF. The CDR3 nucleotides are TGTGCCAGCAGTGAGGGGGACTATGGCTACACCTTC.

This clone was observed a single time. This chain connects TRBV7-6 to TRBJ1-1; 7 positions agree with TRBD1. This CDR3 is built from 15 residues. J gave up 4 bases and V 2 bases, and 7 bases lay outside the gene matches. Germline CDR1 reads SGHVS; CDR2 reads FNYEAQ. CDR3 sequence reads: CASSLSNRGRTEAFF. CDR3 DNA: TGTGCCAGCAGCTTAAGTAACAGGGGCCGCACTGAAGCTTTCTTT.

This clone was observed a few times. The chain combines TRBV6-5 with TRBJ1-2; unclear D gene. V was shortened by 6 bases and J by 6 bases, with 14 bases between the two germline ends. The CDR3 covers 13 residues. Germline V gene data show CDR1 as MNHEY and CDR2 as SVGAGI. The CDR3 loop is CASSPGRINGYTF. The CDR3, as DNA: TGTGCCAGCAGCCCGGGGAGAATCAATGGCTACACCTTC.

This chain uses TRBV5-6 with TRBJ2-7; 9 nucleotides align to TRBD1. CDR3 length: 14 amino acids. The J segment lost 4 bases and the V segment lost 3 bases, leaving 5 bases of the junction unmatched. CDR1 is SGHDT and CDR2 is YYEEEE in the germline V gene. The CDR3 coding sequence is TGTGCCAGCAGCTACCGGGACAGGGCTTACGAGCAGTACGTC. It specifies CASSYRDRAYEQYV.

The sample holds one count of this clone. The chain links TRBV7-9 to TRBJ2-5; 9 bases align to TRBD2. V gave up 8 bases and J gave up 5 bases; unmatched junction bases: 3. From germline, CDR1 is SEHNR and CDR2 FQNEAQ (reference sequence). The CDR3 runs to 12 residues. The CDR3 protein is CASAGGEETQYF. The DNA of the CDR3 is TGTGCCAGCGCGGGAGGGGAGGAGACCCAGTACTTC.

The V and J genes are TRBV15 and TRBJ2-7; D may be TRBD1 (6 bases). This CDR3 has 16 residues. Germline values: CDR1 LNHNV, CDR2 YYDKDF (reference sequence). V lost 1 base and J lost 6, with 19 bases in between. The CDR3 reads CATSRGVTGGLREQYF. CDR3 nucleotides: TGTGCCACCAGCAGAGGGGTGACAGGCGGTCTACGCGAGCAGTACTTC.

The chain combines TRBV5-1 with TRBJ2-5; D gene ambiguous. V was shortened by 4 bases and J by 1 base, with 11 bases between the two germline ends. CDR3 length: 14 amino acids. Germline CDR1 is SGHRS and CDR2 is YFSETQ. The CDR3 reads CASSKSGPQETQYF. CDR3 DNA: TGCGCCAGCAGCAAATCGGGTCCCCAAGAGACCCAGTACTTC. The variable domain in full, completed from reference TRBV5-1 and TRBJ2-5, reads KAGVTQTPRYLIKTRGQQVTLSCSPISGHRSVSWYQQTPGQGLQFLFEYFSETQRNKGNFPGRFSGRQFSNSRSEMNVSTLELGDSALYLCASSKSGPQETQYFGPGTRLLVL.

The rearrangement joins TRBV10-3 to TRBJ2-1, with D perhaps TRBD1 or TRBD2 (5 bases each). With 11 bases removed from V and 6 bases from J, the gap between germline ends came to 11 bases. CDR3 size: 11 residues. CDR1 and CDR2 from the germline V gene are ENHRY and SYGVKD. CDR3 amino acids: CAVGRTNEQFF. In nucleotides, the CDR3 is TGTGCCGTGGGACGCACCAATGAGCAGTTCTTC.

This clone was seen more than once but under ten times. This sequence joins TRBV5-6 and TRBJ2-3; perhaps TRBD2 as D (6 bases). The CDR3 is 16 amino acids. The germline gives CDR1 SGHDT, CDR2 YYEEEE. V gave up 3 bases and J gave up 8 bases, with 22 bases separating them. CDR3 coding DNA: TGTGCCAGCAGCTCAACAACAGGAGACATAGCGGTTACGCAGTATTTT. Protein: CASSSTTGDIAVTQYF.

The CDR3 region is CASSFGGEQYF. The CDR3 DNA reads TGTGCCAGCAGTTTTGGGGGCGAGCAGTACTTC. The gene calls are TRBV27 and TRBJ2-7; D is possibly TRBD1 or TRBD2 (5 bases each). V was trimmed by 3 bases and J by 6 bases, leaving 6 bases between them. This CDR3 has 11 residues. The germline CDR1 and CDR2 sequences are MNHEY and SMNVEV (reference sequence).

The DNA for the CDR3 is TGCAGCGTGTCGTCCGGGGAAGGATTCTTC. It codes for CSVSSGEGFF. This chain uses TRBV29-1 with TRBJ2-1; TRBD2 might be the D (5 bases). This CDR3 region has 10 residues. Trimming shortened V by 6 bases and J by 16 bases, and 16 bases separated the two germline ends. In germline, CDR1 is SQVTM, CDR2 ANQGSEA.

The chain employs TRBV9 and TRBJ1-4; 8 nucleotides agree with TRBD1. The germline gives CDR1 SGDLS, CDR2 YYNGEE. The trim removed 3 bases at V and 4 bases at J, leaving 8 bases unmatched. This CDR3 comprises 16 residues. The CDR3 region has the DNA TGTGCCAGCAGCGGCCAAGGGGGACAGGTTAATGAAAAACTGTTTTTT. Protein sequence: CASSGQGGQVNEKLFF.

The V gene is TRBV5-4, the J gene TRBJ2-5, with 14 bases identical to TRBD2. The J segment lost 7 bases and the V segment lost 4 bases, leaving 9 bases of the junction unmatched. The germline V gene encodes CDR1 SGHNT and CDR2 YYREEE (reference sequence). The CDR3 length is 16 residues. The CDR3 region has the DNA TGTGCCAGCAGCCAGACTAGCGGGAGGGCTAAGTGGACCCAGTACTTC. As protein: CASSQTSGRAKWTQYF.

The chain joins TRBV10-1 to TRBJ1-5, with 10 positions matching TRBD1. CDR1 is WNHNN, CDR2 SYGVQD, per germline (reference sequence). There are 21 residues in the CDR3. J gave up 2 bases and V 11 bases, and 27 bases lay outside the gene matches. In DNA form, the CDR3 reads TGCGCCGGGCCCGGGAGAGGTAGGACAGGGGGAGTCGGGGAGCGCAATCAGCCCCAGCATTTT. This sequence encodes CAGPGRGRTGGVGERNQPQHF.

The V gene is TRBV5-8, the J gene TRBJ2-6; D is ambiguous. CDR3 length: 14 residues. The germline gives CDR1 SGHTS, CDR2 YDEGEE. The V gene lost 2 bases and the J gene lost 4 bases, with 7 bases spanning the gap. CDR3 sequence reads: CASSLQFGANVLTF. For the CDR3, the DNA is TGTGCCAGCAGCTTACAGTTCGGGGCCAACGTCCTGACTTTC. Full variable domain (outside the CDR3, taken from reference TRBV5-8 and TRBJ2-6): EAGVTQSPTHLIKTRGQQATLRCSPISGHTSVYWYQQALGLGLQFLLWYDEGEERNRGNFPPRFSGRQFPNYSSELNVNALELEDSALYLCASSLQFGANVLTFGAGSRLTVL.